The present T cell receptor (beta chain) was sequenced within a study of blood T cell repertoires in COVID-19. About the study: PBMCs, B-cell-depleted T cells, or T cells provided the cDNA or gDNA that made up the material.

V was trimmed by 0 bases and J by 4 bases, leaving 16 bases between them. CDR3 length: 16 amino acids. From germline, CDR1 is SGDLS and CDR2 YYNGEE. Per the study methods: By means of reference gene primer amplification, nucleated cell counts were estimated. Here immunoSEQ multiplex PCR was the method, and the copy in TCRdb shows in-frame clones only, minus some. V and J calls and clone size are those listed in that table; D and trimming were worked out from the DNA. The sample consists of tens of thousands of clones, about 80% of them appearing once. The J gene is TRBJ1-2, the V gene TRBV9, with a possible D match to TRBD1 (6 bases). The sequence came from a woman older than 75 with acute or convalescent COVID-19. The sequenced sample was peripheral blood. For the CDR3, the DNA is TGTGCCAGCAGCGTAGTAGGGGACACACCCCTCTATGGCTACACCTTC. It yields the protein CASSVVGDTPLYGYTF.